This entry features one TCR beta chain sequence. Its matching antigen is unknown. The V gene end was trimmed by 0 bases and the J gene end by 4 bases; junction bases not matched to a gene: 1. This CDR3 has 14 residues. Germline CDR1 and CDR2: SGDLS and YYNGEE. This record comes from a study of cytomegalovirus exposure and HLA in healthy donors. Study conclusions and caveats: The authors confirmed in vitro that three CMV-associated chains were specific for CMV antigens. It was found in a later analysis that first-cohort TCR clusters tended to co-occur in the 90 to 150 validation repertoires.

The method was immunoSEQ multiplex PCR; TCRdb's version includes in-frame clones alone and lacks a portion of them. This table holds 60,000 to 70,000 clones, nearly 95% found once. The sequence was obtained from a young man in good health and CMV-seropositive. The chain links TRBV9 to TRBJ2-5; 9 bases agree with TRBD1. Sequencing was carried out using PBMCs. In DNA, the CDR3 is TGTGCCAGCAGCGTAGCGACAGGGGGAGAGACCCAGTACTTC. Residues: CASSVATGGETQYF.